This TCR beta chain was captured in a study of cytomegalovirus exposure and HLA in healthy donors. Study observations and caveats: It was assumed in the presence/absence analyses that sequencing depth was roughly uniform across donors. Sequences of the TCR beta chain were said to predict the HLA-A and HLA-B alleles of most subjects accurately.

The CDR3 is 13 amino acids. Germline V gives CDR1 ENHRY, CDR2 SYGVKD. The germline V and J ends were trimmed by 2 bases and 1 base, with 6 bases remaining between them. Researchers ran the PCR with 60 Vbeta and 13 Jbeta primers. TCRdb keeps only in-frame clones here, not all; method: immunoSEQ multiplex PCR. This sample has about 110,000 clones; more than 65% occur once, and the top ten carry roughly 12%. Worth noting for this clone: Its specificity is unknown.

The clonotype comes from a man younger than 45 in good health and CMV-seropositive. The sample consisted of PBMCs. J is TRBJ2-7 and V is TRBV10-3, with D perhaps TRBD2 (5 bases). The CDR3 protein is CAISEPGSYEQYF. CDR3 nucleotide sequence: TGTGCCATCAGTGAGCCGGGGTCCTACGAGCAGTACTTC.